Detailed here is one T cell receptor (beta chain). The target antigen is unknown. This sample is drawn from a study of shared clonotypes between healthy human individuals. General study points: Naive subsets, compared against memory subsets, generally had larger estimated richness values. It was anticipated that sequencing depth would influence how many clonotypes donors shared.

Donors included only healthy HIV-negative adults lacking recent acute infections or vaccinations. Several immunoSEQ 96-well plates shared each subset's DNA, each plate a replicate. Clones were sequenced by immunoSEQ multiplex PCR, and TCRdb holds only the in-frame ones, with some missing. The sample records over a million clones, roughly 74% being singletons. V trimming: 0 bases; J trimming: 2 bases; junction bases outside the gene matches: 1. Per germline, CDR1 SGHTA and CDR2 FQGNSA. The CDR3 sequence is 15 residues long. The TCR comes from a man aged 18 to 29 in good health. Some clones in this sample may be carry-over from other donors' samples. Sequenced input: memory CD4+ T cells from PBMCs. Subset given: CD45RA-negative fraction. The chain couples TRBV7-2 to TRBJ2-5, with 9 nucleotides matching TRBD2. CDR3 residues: CASSLASGRQETQYF. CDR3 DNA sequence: TGTGCCAGCAGCTTAGCTAGCGGGAGACAAGAGACCCAGTACTTC.